This T cell receptor (beta chain) derives from a study of glioma-infiltrating T cells. As to this clonotype: The antigen remains undetermined.

Amplification of TCR alpha and beta CDR3 regions from RNA used iRepertoire nested multiplex PCR. Tissue mRNA or PBMC total RNA, about 85-400 ng, went into one-step reverse transcription and amplification. TCRdb itself ran the multiplex PCR reads through MiXCR, one entry per CDR3 protein. The table shows about 140,000 distinct CDR3 sequences, with roughly two fifths occurring only once. Germline assignment: CDR1 MNHEY and CDR2 SVGEGT. Trimming removed 1 base from V and 9 bases from J, with 10 bases in between. The length of the CDR3 is 13 residues. Study-wide points: Tissue-blood divergence was below expectation in non-neoplastic patients, above in gliomas.

This chain uses TRBV6-2 or TRBV6-3 with TRBJ2-1, with D possibly being TRBD1 (6 bases). The sequencing sample was made of glioma tissue, nonneoplastic brain tissue, or PBMCs (not recorded which). This TCR derives from a human donor with low-grade glioma or glioblastoma, undergoing nonglioma brain surgery, or in good health (not recorded which). This chain's CDR3 is CASSYLGAREQFF. The CDR3 bases are TGTGCCAGCAGTTACTTGGGGGCGCGTGAGCAGTTCTTC.